A single sample is the source of the 16 T cell receptor beta chains below, sequenced in a study of tumor-infiltrating lymphocytes in primary liver carcinoma. Unsorted whole blood yielded blood RNA, and germline DNA was extracted as well. A primer matching the constant region was used to make TCR beta cDNA from approximately 500 ng of total RNA. It was through three nested multiplex PCR rounds of slightly modified ARM-PCR that TCR beta libraries arose. TRBV1-TRBV30 forward primers paired with a C-beta reverse primer drove the first two PCR rounds, around 9 cycles each. One entry per CDR3 protein, called by TCRdb with MiXCR from the multiplex PCR reads. The sample contains hundreds of thousands of distinct CDR3 sequences, almost 60% of which appear only once. The specimen sequenced was peripheral blood. The receptors stem from a woman aged 25 to 39 with primary liver carcinoma and hepatitis B virus infection.

This clonotype was counted between two and nine times. The V gene is TRBV12-3 or TRBV12-4, the J gene TRBJ2-7, with a tentative D call TRBD1 (6 bases). Trimming pared 5 bases from V and 2 bases from J, leaving 10 bases between. There are 13 residues in the CDR3. CDR3: CASSTNRAYEQYF. In DNA form, the CDR3 reads TGTGCCAGCAGTACAAACAGGGCCTACGAGCAGTACTTC.

A note on this clonotype: It may be a read error: a sequence one base away is much more abundant. J is TRBJ2-1 and V is TRBV29-1, with TRBD2 matching over 8 bases. This CDR3 has 15 amino acids. With V trimmed by 3 bases and J by 5 bases, 9 bases remained unmatched. Germline V gives CDR1 SQVTM, CDR2 ANQGSEA. CDR3 residues: CSVDGLAGSNNEQFF. CDR3 bases: TGCAGCGTTGATGGCCTAGCGGGTAGTAACAATGAGCAGTTCTTC.

Ten or more counts support this clonotype. The chain joins TRBV11-2 to TRBJ2-1; TRBD2 might be the D (5 bases). The CDR3 covers 11 residues. Trimming took 6 bases from V and 7 from J, leaving 7 bases between them. The germline gives CDR1 SGHAT, CDR2 FQNNGV. CDR3 sequence reads: CASRRGNEQFF. DNA of the CDR3: TGTGCCAGCAGACGAGGGAATGAGCAGTTCTTC.

Notes on this clonotype: A much larger clone is a single base away; this may be a read error. The chain is built from TRBV6-6 and TRBJ1-5; no reliable D call. The CDR3 contains 13 residues. Germline values: CDR1 MNHNY, CDR2 SVGAGI (reference sequence). The CDR3 bases are TGTGTCAGCAGGAGGGATAGCAATCAGCCCCAGCATTTT. Translation: CVSRRDSNQPQHF.

This chain connects TRBV14 to TRBJ2-4, with D tentatively TRBD1 or TRBD2 (5 bases each). V dropped 5 bases and J dropped 3 bases, with 11 bases sitting between them. CDR1 and CDR2 (germline): SGHDN, FVKESK. The CDR3 contains 14 residues. Written as DNA, the CDR3 is TGTGCCAGCAGCTACAGTGGGGGCAAAAACATTCAGTACTTC. Protein: CASSYSGGKNIQYF.

This clonotype was counted at least ten times. J is TRBJ2-5 and V is TRBV11-2, with 7 bases fitting TRBD1. This CDR3 comprises 14 residues. V lost 3 bases and J lost 7; bases outside the gene matches: 8. The germline V gene encodes CDR1 SGHAT and CDR2 FQNNGV. The CDR3 loop is CASSLAGGRRTQYF. CDR3 DNA: TGTGCCAGCAGCTTGGCAGGGGGAAGGAGGACCCAGTACTTC.

This rearrangement joins TRBV5-6 to TRBJ2-7; the match to TRBD1 covers 8 bases. The CDR3 sequence is 14 residues long. V trimming: 3 bases; J trimming: 5 bases; junction bases outside the gene matches: 7. Germline assignment: CDR1 SGHDT and CDR2 YYEEEE. CDR3 sequence reads: CASSSGGMIHEQYF. In nucleotides, the CDR3 is TGTGCCAGCAGCTCAGGGGGCATGATCCACGAGCAGTACTTC.

Comment on this clonotype: The germline gene is not matched at one end of the junction; a read error may be the cause. The chain recombines TRBV12-3 or TRBV12-4 with TRBJ2-4, with D tentatively TRBD2 (6 bases). The CDR3 spans 14 residues. CDR3 nucleotides: TGTGCCAGCAGGGGAGGTCTAGCGAATGACATTCAGCACTTC. It encodes CASRGGLANDIQHF.

Comment on this clonotype: At one boundary the junction diverges from the germline segment, which might be a read error. This rearrangement joins TRBV30 to TRBJ2-5; D is ambiguous. The CDR3 loop spans 11 amino acids. Germline CDR1 is GTSNPN and CDR2 is SVGIG (reference sequence). The CDR3 is CAWSVKEAQYF. CDR3 in DNA: TGTGCCTGGAGTGTAAAAGAGGCCCAGTACTTC.

This clonotype was detected only a few times. The chain has TRBV6-2 or TRBV6-3 and TRBJ2-5; D is unresolved. CDR1 is MNHEY, CDR2 SVGEGT, per germline. Trimming pared 6 bases from V and 1 base from J, leaving 9 bases between. CDR3 length equals 13 residues. CDR3 coding DNA: TGTGCCAGCAGAAAGGACCCCCAAGAGACCCAGTACTTC. Protein sequence: CASRKDPQETQYF.

Concerning this clonotype: The junction shows a germline mismatch at one end, possibly a read error. The chain combines TRBV6-5 with TRBJ1-4; 10 nucleotides match TRBD1. The CDR3 totals 15 residues. Germline V gene lookup returns CDR1 MNHEY and CDR2 SVGAGI. The CDR3 is CVSGGTGATNGKLFF. In nucleotides, the CDR3 is TGTGTCAGCGGAGGGACAGGGGCAACTAATGGAAAACTGTTTTTT.

On this clonotype itself: A much larger clone differs from this one at a single base, so this may be a read error. V is TRBV14 and J is TRBJ2-7; no reliable D call. There are 13 residues in the CDR3. The V gene's germline CDR1 is SGHDN and CDR2 FVKESK. In DNA form, the CDR3 reads TGTACCAGCAGCCAAGTTTCGCATTACGAGCAGTACTTC. Translating it yields CTSSQVSHYEQYF.

A few counts support this clonotype. CDR3 DNA: TGTGCCAGCAGCGCCCCGGGACAGGGGAACGAAAAACTGTTTTTT. Its protein is CASSAPGQGNEKLFF. The chain uses TRBV6-6 and TRBJ1-4; TRBD1 matches 10 bases. The germline V gene encodes CDR1 MNHNY and CDR2 SVGAGI (reference sequence). This CDR3 has 15 residues. J lost 8 bases, V lost 6 bases, and 9 bases had no gene match.

This chain joins TRBV11-1 and TRBJ2-7; a possible D gene is TRBD2 (6 bases). CDR3 size: 17 residues. The V gene lost 4 bases and the J gene lost 5 bases, with 24 bases spanning the gap. Germline V gene lookup returns CDR1 SGHAT and CDR2 FQDESV (reference sequence). CDR3 DNA sequence: TGTGCCAGCAGCTCGACCCGCCACCGACTAGTAGGGAACGAGCAGTACTTC. Translation: CASSSTRHRLVGNEQYF.

The gene calls are TRBV6-5 and TRBJ2-3, with a weak D call TRBD1 (6 bases). The CDR3 loop spans 15 amino acids. CDR1 is MNHEY, CDR2 SVGAGI, per germline. Trimming left V 10 bases short and J 7 bases short, with 24 bases between. This chain's CDR3 is CANSLNLDSFYTQYF. The DNA of the CDR3 is TGTGCCAACAGCCTAAACCTGGACAGTTTTTATACGCAGTATTTT.

This chain uses TRBV11-2 with TRBJ1-6; D gene unclear. Germline loops: CDR1 SGHAT, CDR2 FQNNGV. Trimming left V 9 bases short and J 8 bases short, with 20 bases between. This CDR3 has 15 amino acids. CDR3 region: CASNLESGSHSPLHF. In DNA, the CDR3 is TGTGCCAGTAACTTAGAGTCTGGGAGCCATTCACCCCTCCACTTT.